The 5 T cell receptor beta chains listed next were all sequenced from one sample in a study of blood T cell repertoires in COVID-19. Generated by immunoSEQ multiplex PCR, the TCRdb table keeps only in-frame clones and is missing some. Among a few hundred thousand clones, 92% were seen once, and the ten largest hold 18%. The specimen sequenced was PBMCs or T cells enriched from blood (not recorded which). The receptors originated from a woman between 25 and 40 years old who had recovered from COVID-19.

Only one count was recorded for this clone. This chain links TRBV27 with TRBJ2-7; TRBD1 aligns across 10 bases. V shed 3 bases, J shed 4 bases, and the junction held 6 bases outside the gene matches. This CDR3 contains 15 residues. CDR1 MNHEY and CDR2 SMNVEV come from the germline V gene (reference sequence). The CDR3 DNA sequence: TGTGCCAGCAGTTTTTTTCTGGGACAGGGGTACGAGCAGTACTTC. It codes for CASSFFLGQGYEQYF.

This chain uses TRBV27 with TRBJ2-7; 8 nucleotides match TRBD2. The CDR3 contains 16 residues. The germline V gene encodes CDR1 MNHEY and CDR2 SMNVEV (reference sequence). The J segment lost 7 bases and the V segment lost 0 bases, leaving 11 bases of the junction unmatched. DNA for the CDR3: TGTGCCAGCAGTTTATCGTCCCCCGGGACTAGAGGAGAGCAGTACTTC. Protein product: CASSLSSPGTRGEQYF.

The chain is built from TRBV28 and TRBJ2-2; D gene uncertain. Trimming removed 2 bases at V and 8 bases at J, with 12 bases between. Germline V gene data show CDR1 as MDHEN and CDR2 as SYDVKM. This CDR3 has 14 residues. CDR3 sequence (DNA): TGTGCCAGCAGTTTAGGGCTAAATTTGGGGGAGCTGTTTTTT. Residues: CASSLGLNLGELFF.

The V and J genes are TRBV3-1 (or the pseudogene TRBV3-2) and TRBJ2-7; TRBD2 might be the D (5 bases). Looked up from germline, CDR1 is LGHDT and CDR2 is YNNKEL (reference sequence). V dropped 0 bases and J dropped 6 bases, with 12 bases sitting between them. CDR3 length: 14 amino acids. CDR3 DNA: TGTGCCAGCAGCCAAGAACGGCTAGCTGGCGAGCAGTACTTC. Its translation is CASSQERLAGEQYF.

As concerns this clone: This same CDR3 is encoded by further DNA sequences in the sample. The chain combines TRBV6-2 or TRBV6-3 with TRBJ1-1, with D possibly matching TRBD1 (6 bases). The CDR3 consists of 12 residues. Between the trimmed V and J ends, which lost 4 bases and 6 bases, there was a span of 9 bases. Germline V CDR1 and CDR2: MNHEY, SVGEGT. The DNA of the CDR3 is TGTGCCAGCAGTTTTGGGGGCGCTGAAGCTTTCTTT. Encoded protein: CASSFGGAEAFF.